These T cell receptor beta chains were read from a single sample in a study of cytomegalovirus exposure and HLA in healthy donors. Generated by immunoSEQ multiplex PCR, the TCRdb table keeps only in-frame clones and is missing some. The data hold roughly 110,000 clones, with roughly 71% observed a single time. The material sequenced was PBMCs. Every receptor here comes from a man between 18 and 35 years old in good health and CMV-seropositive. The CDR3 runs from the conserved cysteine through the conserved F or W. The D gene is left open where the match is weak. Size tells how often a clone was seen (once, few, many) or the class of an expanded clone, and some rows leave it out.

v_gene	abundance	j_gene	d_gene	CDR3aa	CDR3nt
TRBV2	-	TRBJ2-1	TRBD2	CACKEWASGVGYNEQFF	TGTGCCTGCAAGGAATGGGCTAGCGGGGTGGGATACAATGAGCAGTTCTTC
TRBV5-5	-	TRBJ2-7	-	CASSYQTGPYEQYF	TGTGCCAGCAGCTACCAAACAGGGCCCTACGAGCAGTACTTC
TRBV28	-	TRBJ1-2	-	CASSFPSGAFYGYTF	TGTGCCAGCAGTTTCCCATCAGGGGCCTTCTATGGCTACACCTTC
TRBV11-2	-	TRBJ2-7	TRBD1	CASSLVLVGGTGYEQYF	TGTGCCAGCAGCTTAGTTTTAGTGGGGGGGACAGGGTACGAGCAGTACTTC
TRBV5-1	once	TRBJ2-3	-	CASKANTGTDTQYF	TGCGCCAGTAAAGCGAACACCGGCACAGATACGCAGTATTTT
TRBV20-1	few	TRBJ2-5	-	CSASREETQYF	TGCAGTGCTAGCCGGGAAGAGACCCAGTACTTC
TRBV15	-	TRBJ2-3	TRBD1	CATSRWDRGLDTQYF	TGTGCCACCAGCAGATGGGACAGGGGATTAGATACGCAGTATTTT
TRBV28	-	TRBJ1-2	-	CASRITGIYGYTF	TGTGCCAGCAGAATTACAGGGATCTATGGCTACACCTTC
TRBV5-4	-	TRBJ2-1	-	CASSRRAEGDEQFF	TGTGCCAGCAGCCGCAGAGCCGAAGGGGATGAGCAGTTCTTC
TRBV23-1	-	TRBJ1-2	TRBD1	CASSKTGGARGYTF	TGCGCCAGCAGTAAGACAGGGGGCGCGAGGGGCTACACCTTC
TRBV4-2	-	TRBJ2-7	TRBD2	CASKLSGGSYEQYF	TGTGCCAGCAAACTAAGCGGGGGGTCCTACGAGCAGTACTTC
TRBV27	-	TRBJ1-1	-	CASSRGGLNTEAFF	TGTGCCAGCAGTCGTGGCGGCTTGAACACTGAAGCTTTCTTT
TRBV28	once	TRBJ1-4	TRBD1	CASSSYNSGGGGEKLFF	TGTGCCAGCAGTTCATACAATTCAGGGGGCGGAGGGGAAAAACTGTTTTTT
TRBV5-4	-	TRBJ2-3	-	CASSGARDTQYF	TGTGCCAGCAGCGGGGCGCGCGATACGCAGTATTTT
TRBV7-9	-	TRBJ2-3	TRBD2	CASSSLAGPDTQYF	TGTGCCAGCAGCTCCCTAGCGGGGCCTGATACGCAGTATTTT
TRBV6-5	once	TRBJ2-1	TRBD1	CASSYRDRFNEQFF	TGTGCCAGCAGTTACCGGGACAGGTTCAATGAGCAGTTCTTC
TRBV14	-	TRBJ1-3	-	CASSQVVSGNTIYF	TGTGCCAGCAGCCAAGTAGTCTCTGGAAACACCATATATTTT
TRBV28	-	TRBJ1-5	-	CASLLPQHF	TGTGCCAGCCTGTTGCCCCAGCATTTT
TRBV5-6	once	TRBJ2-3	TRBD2	CASTEAGGPDTQYF	TGTGCCAGCACCGAAGCGGGGGGGCCCGATACGCAGTATTTT
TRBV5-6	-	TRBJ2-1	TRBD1	CASSLTGARYNEQFF	TGTGCCAGCAGCCTAACAGGGGCTAGATACAATGAGCAGTTCTTC
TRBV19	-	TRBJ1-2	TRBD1	CASNLAGGTVNYGYTF	TGTGCCAGTAATTTGGCAGGGGGAACCGTAAACTATGGCTACACCTTC
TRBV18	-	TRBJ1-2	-	CASSPLDSSPLYGYTF	TGTGCCAGCTCACCACTCGACAGCTCCCCCCTATATGGCTACACCTTC
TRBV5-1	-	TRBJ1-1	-	CASSLFGGSNTEAFF	TGCGCCAGCAGCTTGTTTGGGGGCTCGAACACTGAAGCTTTCTTT
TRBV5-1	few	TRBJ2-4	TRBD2	CVSGIRGPQDIQYF	TGCGTCAGCGGGATAAGGGGCCCTCAGGACATTCAGTACTTC
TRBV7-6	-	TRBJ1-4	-	CASSLRRGGTNEKLFF	TGTGCCAGCAGCTTGCGCCGGGGAGGAACTAATGAAAAACTGTTTTTT
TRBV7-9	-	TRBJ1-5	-	CASSLVGTQPQHF	TGTGCCAGCAGCTTAGTAGGGACACAGCCCCAGCATTTT
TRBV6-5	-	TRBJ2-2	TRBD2	CASRGLAGDTGELFF	TGTGCCAGCAGGGGACTAGCGGGGGACACCGGGGAGCTGTTTTTT
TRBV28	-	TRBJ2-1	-	CASSLAGRYNEQFF	TGTGCCAGCAGTTTGGCGGGGCGTTACAATGAGCAGTTCTTC
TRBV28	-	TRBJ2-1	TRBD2	CASRPLAGGYNEQFF	TGTGCCAGCAGGCCTCTAGCGGGGGGATACAATGAGCAGTTCTTC
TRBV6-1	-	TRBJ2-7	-	CASSKPGLSSYEQYF	TGTGCCAGCAGTAAGCCGGGACTCTCTTCCTACGAGCAGTACTTC
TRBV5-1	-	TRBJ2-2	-	CASSPLGQGGAGELFF	TGCGCCAGCAGCCCCCTGGGGCAGGGCGGCGCCGGGGAGCTGTTTTTT
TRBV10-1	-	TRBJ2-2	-	CASSVLGGTGELFF	TGCGCCAGCAGTGTCCTGGGGGGCACCGGGGAGCTGTTTTTT
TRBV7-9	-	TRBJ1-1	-	CSSSLISGAYMNTEAFF	TGTTCCAGCAGCTTAATTTCTGGGGCGTACATGAACACTGAAGCTTTCTTT
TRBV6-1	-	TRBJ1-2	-	CASSDNRQSGYTF	TGTGCCAGCAGTGATAACAGGCAGTCTGGCTACACCTTC
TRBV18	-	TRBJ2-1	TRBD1	CASSPNGQGASNEQFF	TGTGCCAGCTCACCTAACGGACAGGGGGCTAGTAATGAGCAGTTCTTC
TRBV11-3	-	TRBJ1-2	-	CASSLGSGDNGYTF	TGTGCCAGCAGCTTAGGGAGTGGTGATAATGGCTACACCTTC
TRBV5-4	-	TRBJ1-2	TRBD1	CASSLARQGADYGYTF	TGTGCCAGCAGCTTGGCCCGACAGGGGGCAGACTATGGCTACACCTTC
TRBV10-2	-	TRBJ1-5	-	CASSESGSSGFRPQHF	TGCGCCAGCAGTGAGTCGGGGTCGTCAGGGTTTAGGCCCCAGCATTTT
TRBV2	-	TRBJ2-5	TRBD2	CASSPLAGGPKGETQYF	TGTGCCAGCAGCCCCCTAGCGGGGGGGCCGAAGGGAGAGACCCAGTACTTC
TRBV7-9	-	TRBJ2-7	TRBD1	CASSRTGTGTYEQYF	TGTGCCAGCAGCCGGACCGGGACAGGTACATACGAGCAGTACTTC
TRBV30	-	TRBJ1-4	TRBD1	CAWAGTGVEKLFF	TGTGCCTGGGCCGGGACAGGGGTTGAAAAACTGTTTTTT